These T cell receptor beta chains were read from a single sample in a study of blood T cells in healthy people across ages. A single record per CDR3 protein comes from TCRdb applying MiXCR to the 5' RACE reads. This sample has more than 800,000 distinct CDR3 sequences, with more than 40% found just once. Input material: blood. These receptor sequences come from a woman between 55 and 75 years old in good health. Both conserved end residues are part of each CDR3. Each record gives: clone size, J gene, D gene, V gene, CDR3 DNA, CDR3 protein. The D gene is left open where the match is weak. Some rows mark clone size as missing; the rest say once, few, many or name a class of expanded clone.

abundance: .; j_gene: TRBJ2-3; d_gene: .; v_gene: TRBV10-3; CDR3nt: TGTGCCAGCCGACCTTCAGCCTTTCCAGATACGCAGTATTTT; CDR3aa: CASRPSAFPDTQYF
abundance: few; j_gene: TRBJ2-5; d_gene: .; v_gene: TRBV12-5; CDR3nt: TGTGCTAGTGGTTTGTCCCACGGGAGAGAGGAGACCCAGTACTTC; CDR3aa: CASGLSHGREETQYF
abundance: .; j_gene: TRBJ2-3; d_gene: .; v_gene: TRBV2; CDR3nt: TGTGCCAGCCGTTACTACGATACGCAGTATTTT; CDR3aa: CASRYYDTQYF
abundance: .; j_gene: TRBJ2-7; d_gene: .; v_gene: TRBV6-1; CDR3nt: TGTGCCAGCAGTGACCCGGCAGCCTCCTACGAGCAGTACTTC; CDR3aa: CASSDPAASYEQYF
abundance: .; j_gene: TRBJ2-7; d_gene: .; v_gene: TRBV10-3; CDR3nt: TGTGCCATCAGCCCCACTAGCTACGAGCAGTACTTC; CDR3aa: CAISPTSYEQYF
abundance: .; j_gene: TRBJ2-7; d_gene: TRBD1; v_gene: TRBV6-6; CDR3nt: TGTGCCAGCACCCGGGACAGGGTCTCCGAGCAGTACTTC; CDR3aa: CASTRDRVSEQYF
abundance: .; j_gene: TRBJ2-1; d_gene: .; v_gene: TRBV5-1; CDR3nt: TGCGCCAGCAGCTTAAATACTGCTAGGGTCACCGAGCAGTTCTTC; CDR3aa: CASSLNTARVTEQFF
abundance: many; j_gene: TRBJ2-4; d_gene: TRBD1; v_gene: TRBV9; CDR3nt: TGTGCCAGCAGCGTAGAGTCAGGGGGAAACATTCAGTACTTC; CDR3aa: CASSVESGGNIQYF
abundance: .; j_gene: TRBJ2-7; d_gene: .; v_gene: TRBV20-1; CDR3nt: TGCAGTGCTAGCATTTACGAGCAGTACTTC; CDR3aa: CSASIYEQYF
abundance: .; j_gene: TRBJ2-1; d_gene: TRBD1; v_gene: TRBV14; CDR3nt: TGTGCCAGCGGCCGGATCGGACAGGGGGGAGTCAATGAGCAGTTCTTC; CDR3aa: CASGRIGQGGVNEQFF
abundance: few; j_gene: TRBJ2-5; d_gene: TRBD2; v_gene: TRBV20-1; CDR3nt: TGCAGTGCCACAAAGCGGGAGCTTTTAGGGGAGACCCAGTACTTC; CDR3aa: CSATKRELLGETQYF
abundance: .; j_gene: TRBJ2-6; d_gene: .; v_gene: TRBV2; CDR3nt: TGTGCCAGCCTCTTAGGGTTGGGCTCTGGGGCCAACGTCCTGACTTTC; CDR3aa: CASLLGLGSGANVLTF
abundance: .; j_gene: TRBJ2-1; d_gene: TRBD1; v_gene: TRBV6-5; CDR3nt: TGTGCCAGCAGTTACTCGACCCAATCCCGACAGGGGGCGAGTTACAATGAGCAGTTCTTC; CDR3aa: CASSYSTQSRQGASYNEQFF
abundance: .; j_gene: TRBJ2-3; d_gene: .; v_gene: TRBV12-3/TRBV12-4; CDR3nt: TGTGCCAGCGCCGGACTTTTCGCTACAGATACGCAGTATTTT; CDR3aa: CASAGLFATDTQYF
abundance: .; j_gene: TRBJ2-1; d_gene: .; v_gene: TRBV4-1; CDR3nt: TGCGCCAGCAGACAAGTCGGGGCTAAGGCGACTGAGCAGTTCTTC; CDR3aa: CASRQVGAKATEQFF
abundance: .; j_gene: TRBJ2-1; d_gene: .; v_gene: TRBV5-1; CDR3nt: TGCGCCAGCAGCTTGGACGACGGTTACAATGAGCAGTTCTTC; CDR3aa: CASSLDDGYNEQFF
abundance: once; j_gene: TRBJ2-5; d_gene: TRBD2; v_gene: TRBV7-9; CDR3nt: TGTGCCAGCAACCGAGCGGGAGGAGGGGAGACCCAGTACTTC; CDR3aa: CASNRAGGGETQYF
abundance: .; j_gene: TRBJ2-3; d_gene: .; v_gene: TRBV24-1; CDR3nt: TGTGCCACCAGTATTGACAGCCGAAGCACAGATACGCAGTATTTT; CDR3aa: CATSIDSRSTDTQYF
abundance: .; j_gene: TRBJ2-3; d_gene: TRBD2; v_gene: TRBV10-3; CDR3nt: TGTGCCATCACCACGGGGGAGGGCCGGGGAGATACGCAGTATTTT; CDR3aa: CAITTGEGRGDTQYF
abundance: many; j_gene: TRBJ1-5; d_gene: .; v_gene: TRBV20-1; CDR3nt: TGCAGTGCTAGTAGTTACAGGGAAGTCGGGCAGCCCCAGCATTTT; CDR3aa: CSASSYREVGQPQHF
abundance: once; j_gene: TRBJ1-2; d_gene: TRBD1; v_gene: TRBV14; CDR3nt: TGTGCCAGCAGAGTGTCCGGGACAGGGGGAGGCGGCTATGGCTACACCTTC; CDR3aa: CASRVSGTGGGGYGYTF
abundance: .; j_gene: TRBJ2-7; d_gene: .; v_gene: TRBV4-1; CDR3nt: TGCGCCAGCAGCCAACCAGGAATTTCCTACGAGCAGTACTTC; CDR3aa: CASSQPGISYEQYF
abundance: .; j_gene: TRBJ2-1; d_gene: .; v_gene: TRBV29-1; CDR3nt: TGCAGCGCCGAAGGGGGGTTCTTC; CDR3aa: CSAEGGFF
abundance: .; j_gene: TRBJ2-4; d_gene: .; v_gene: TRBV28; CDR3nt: TGTGCCAGCAGACCCAGGATAGCACCGCTGGAGCAGTACTTC; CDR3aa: CASRPRIAPLEQYF
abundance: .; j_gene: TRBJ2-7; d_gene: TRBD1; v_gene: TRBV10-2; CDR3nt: TGCGCCAGCAGTCCTGGACAGGTGAAACTCTACGAGCAGTACTTC; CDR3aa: CASSPGQVKLYEQYF
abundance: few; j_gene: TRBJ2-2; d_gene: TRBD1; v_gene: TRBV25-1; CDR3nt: TGTGCCAGCAGTACAGGGGGGTTCGGGGAGCTGTTTTTT; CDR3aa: CASSTGGFGELFF
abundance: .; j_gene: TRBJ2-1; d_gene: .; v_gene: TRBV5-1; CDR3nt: TGCGCCAGCAGCTTTATCGGGTCCTATGAGCAGTTCTTC; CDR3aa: CASSFIGSYEQFF
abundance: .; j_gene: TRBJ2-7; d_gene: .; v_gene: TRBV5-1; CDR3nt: TGCGCCAGCAGCGGACAGAGGCGGGAGCAGTACTTC; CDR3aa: CASSGQRREQYF
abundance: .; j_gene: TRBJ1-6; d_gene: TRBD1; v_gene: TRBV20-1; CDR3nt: TGCAGTGCGCGGAGACAGGGTGAAACCTATAATTCACCCCTCCACTTT; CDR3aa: CSARRQGETYNSPLHF
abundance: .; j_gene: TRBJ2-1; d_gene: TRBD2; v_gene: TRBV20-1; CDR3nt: TGCAGTGCTAGAGATTCTTCCGGACTAGCGGGACCTAGCTCCTACAATGAGCAGTTCTTC; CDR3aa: CSARDSSGLAGPSSYNEQFF
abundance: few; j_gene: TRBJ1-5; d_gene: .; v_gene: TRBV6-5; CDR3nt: TGTGCCAGCAGTTACGGGAATAGCAATCAGCCCCAGCATTTT; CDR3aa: CASSYGNSNQPQHF